The rows below give T cell receptor beta chains drawn from one sample of a study of T-cell memory formation after mild COVID-19. TCRdb reprocessed the 5' RACE reads with MiXCR, giving one entry per CDR3 protein. This sample has roughly 51,000 distinct CDR3 sequences, with around 7.2% found just once. Sample: PBMCs or a T cell subset sorted from them (not recorded which). The receptors were sampled from a young man who had mild COVID-19 (a few samples of this study predate the infection). Cell type and time point are not known. Each CDR3 is given with its conserved first and last residue. A D gene is named only where the DNA matches it firmly. Size tells how often a clone was seen (once, few, many) or the class of an expanded clone, and some rows leave it out.

j_call: TRBJ2-3
clone_size: many
d_call: NA
v_call: TRBV29-1
cdr3_aa: CSSAGTAGTQYF
cdr3_nt: TGCAGCTCCGCAGGGACCGCTGGTACGCAGTATTTT

j_call: TRBJ2-2
clone_size: NA
d_call: NA
v_call: TRBV7-2
cdr3_aa: CASSFTNTGELFF
cdr3_nt: TGTGCCAGCAGCTTCACGAACACCGGGGAGCTGTTTTTT

j_call: TRBJ1-2
clone_size: NA
d_call: NA
v_call: TRBV7-2
cdr3_aa: CASSYSGGAYGYTF
cdr3_nt: TGTGCCAGCAGCTACAGCGGAGGGGCCTATGGCTACACCTTC

j_call: TRBJ1-1
clone_size: NA
d_call: NA
v_call: TRBV9
cdr3_aa: CASSADSNHRAFF
cdr3_nt: TGTGCCAGCAGCGCCGACTCTAATCATCGGGCTTTCTTT

j_call: TRBJ1-1
clone_size: few
d_call: NA
v_call: TRBV7-8
cdr3_aa: CASRRDSTLNTEAFF
cdr3_nt: TGTGCCAGCCGTCGGGACTCCACATTGAACACTGAAGCTTTCTTT

j_call: TRBJ1-6
clone_size: NA
d_call: TRBD1
v_call: TRBV4-3
cdr3_aa: CASADGQGRNSPLHF
cdr3_nt: TGCGCCAGCGCCGACGGACAGGGGAGAAATTCACCCCTCCACTTT

j_call: TRBJ2-3
clone_size: many
d_call: TRBD2
v_call: TRBV7-6
cdr3_aa: CASSPILGTSGSDTQYF
cdr3_nt: TGTGCCAGCAGCCCCATCCTCGGGACTAGTGGATCAGATACGCAGTATTTT

j_call: TRBJ2-7
clone_size: many
d_call: TRBD1
v_call: TRBV28
cdr3_aa: CASSSVDRGPRGEQYF
cdr3_nt: TGTGCCAGCAGTTCGGTCGACAGGGGTCCGCGGGGCGAGCAGTACTTC

j_call: TRBJ2-7
clone_size: few
d_call: NA
v_call: TRBV25-1
cdr3_aa: CASRYIYEQYF
cdr3_nt: TGTGCCAGCAGATATATCTACGAGCAGTACTTC

j_call: TRBJ2-4
clone_size: many
d_call: NA
v_call: TRBV11-1
cdr3_aa: CASSFRFEKNIQYF
cdr3_nt: TGTGCCAGCAGCTTTCGGTTTGAGAAGAACATTCAGTACTTC

j_call: TRBJ1-6
clone_size: many
d_call: NA
v_call: TRBV5-1
cdr3_aa: CASSSDYGFGGGKYSPLHF
cdr3_nt: TGCGCCAGCAGCTCCGATTATGGCTTCGGCGGGGGGAAGTATTCACCCCTCCACTTT

j_call: TRBJ2-1
clone_size: many
d_call: NA
v_call: TRBV5-1
cdr3_aa: CASKGTAGGHNEQFF
cdr3_nt: TGCGCCAGCAAGGGGACCGCCGGGGGGCACAATGAGCAGTTCTTC

j_call: TRBJ2-2
clone_size: many
d_call: NA
v_call: TRBV6-2/TRBV6-3
cdr3_aa: CASSRSPRGGELFF
cdr3_nt: TGTGCCAGCAGTCGGAGCCCTCGTGGGGGGGAGCTGTTTTTT